What follows are 25 T cell receptor beta chains derived from one specimen sequenced in a study of T cells after yellow fever vaccination (dated by TCRdb to 2018 to 2020). What this sample's treatment or condition label stands for: live attenuated yellow fever vaccine strain. Library generation was performed with 5' RACE. These reads were obtained on an Illumina HiSeq 2500. TCRdb redid the processing of the public reads, applying fastp at Q25 and MiXCR, and retained in-frame beta chains. Every distinct CDR3 protein forms one entry, paired with its most common genes and DNA. A total of 500,000 to 650,000 distinct CDR3 sequences appear in this sample, around an eighth of them only once. Together, the top ten hold roughly 13% of the sample. Sequencing was performed on PBMCs, taken on the day of the yellow fever booster vaccination. These receptors came from a man aged 30 to 45 who received the YFV17D yellow fever vaccine.

The chain couples TRBV7-2 to TRBJ2-5, with TRBD2 matching 10 bases. CDR1 is SGHTA and CDR2 is FQGNSA in the germline V gene. With 5 bases clipped from V and 9 bases from J, the junction kept 15 bases outside the gene matches. The CDR3 sequence is 16 residues long. CDR3 residues: CASSELAGTTPDSQYF. CDR3 DNA: TGTGCCAGCAGCGAACTAGCGGGGACTACCCCAGACTCCCAGTACTTC.

This chain connects TRBV9 to TRBJ2-3; D not resolved. Germline V lookup: CDR1 SGDLS, CDR2 YYNGEE. The CDR3 length is 15 residues. V was pared by 3 bases and J by 2 bases, with 13 bases between. DNA of the CDR3: TGTGCCAGCAGCGGCGGCGCCCTCTTCACAGATACGCAGTATTTT. Translated, it gives CASSGGALFTDTQYF.

A few counts support this clonotype. J is TRBJ1-6 and V is TRBV5-1; 7 bases are shared with TRBD1. CDR3 size: 15 residues. The trim removed 0 bases at V and 10 bases at J, leaving 7 bases unmatched. The germline CDR1 and CDR2 sequences are SGHRS and YFSETQ. The CDR3 DNA is TGCGCCAGCAGCTTGGCCGACAGGGTAGACTCACCCCTCCACTTT. Protein product: CASSLADRVDSPLHF.

At least ten counts were recorded for this clonotype. The J gene is TRBJ2-3, the V gene TRBV29-1; D remains ambiguous. Trimming removed 5 bases from V and 2 bases from J, with 8 bases in between. The germline CDR1 and CDR2 sequences are SQVTM and ANQGSEA. The length of the CDR3 is 12 residues. CDR3 in DNA: TGCAGCGTTCTACCAAACACAGATACGCAGTATTTT. It encodes CSVLPNTDTQYF.

The chain links TRBV6-2 or TRBV6-3 to TRBJ2-7, with 12 positions matching TRBD2. The J segment lost 5 bases and the V segment lost 7 bases, leaving 12 bases of the junction unmatched. There are 16 residues in the CDR3. CDR1 MNHEY and CDR2 SVGEGT come from the germline V gene. In DNA, the CDR3 is TGTGCCAGCACTACCCGGACGACTAGCGGGAGCAACGAGCAGTACTTC. Its translation is CASTTRTTSGSNEQYF.

The V call is TRBV27, the J call TRBJ2-7, with 8 bases identical to TRBD2. Germline trimming cut 9 bases from V and 2 bases from J; bases unmatched to any gene: 9. Per the germline V gene, CDR1 is MNHEY and CDR2 is SMNVEV (reference sequence). The CDR3 spans 14 residues. CDR3 nucleotides: TGTGCCAGTTCGGGAGGGCCCCCTCCCTACGAGCAGTACTTC. This sequence encodes CASSGGPPPYEQYF.

This chain uses TRBV20-1 with TRBJ2-7; perhaps TRBD1 as D (6 bases). Germline V gene sequence: CDR1 DFQATT, CDR2 SNEGSKA (reference sequence). The CDR3 spans 15 residues. V dropped 3 bases and J dropped 3 bases, with 18 bases sitting between them. In nucleotides, the CDR3 is TGCAGTGCTAGCCGACCAGCAGGGGAACTCTACGAGCAGTACTTC. Translating gives CSASRPAGELYEQYF.

CDR3 coding DNA: TGCAGTGCTGGGGAGAGGGTCTCGGGATCCCATGAGCAGTTCTTC. Translated, it gives CSAGERVSGSHEQFF. The V gene is TRBV20-1, the J gene TRBJ2-1; TRBD2 is a possible D gene (5 bases). The ends were cut back, 5 bases at V and 8 bases at J, with 22 bases in the middle. This CDR3 has 15 amino acids. Looked up from germline, CDR1 is DFQATT and CDR2 is SNEGSKA (reference sequence).

This chain uses TRBV4-3 with TRBJ2-1, with D perhaps TRBD1 (7 bases). Deletions cut 0 bases from V and 7 bases from J, with 19 bases between. The length of the CDR3 is 17 residues. CDR1 and CDR2 from the germline V gene are LGHNA and YSLEER. CDR3 in DNA: TGCGCCAGCAGCCAAGATAGGGGGCTTAGCGGAGCTAATGAGCAGTTCTTC. This codes for CASSQDRGLSGANEQFF.

This clonotype was seen a handful of times. The chain is built from TRBV5-6 and TRBJ2-7; tentative D call: TRBD2 (6 bases). Germline V lookup: CDR1 SGHDT, CDR2 YYEEEE. The CDR3 is 14 amino acids. V was shortened by 2 bases and J by 2 bases, with 11 bases between the two germline ends. Written as DNA, the CDR3 is TGTGCCAGCAGCTTTAGCGGTATCCCCTACGAGCAGTACTTC. The encoded protein is CASSFSGIPYEQYF.

This clonotype appeared a few times. The gene calls are TRBV13 and TRBJ2-5, with D perhaps TRBD1 (5 bases). V was shortened by 5 bases and J by 3 bases, with 13 bases between the two germline ends. CDR1 is PRHDT and CDR2 is FYEKMQ in the germline V gene (reference sequence). This CDR3 has 14 residues. This CDR3 is CASSRQRIEETQYF. In nucleotides, the CDR3 is TGTGCCAGCAGCAGACAGCGAATAGAAGAGACCCAGTACTTC.

The chain joins TRBV29-1 to TRBJ1-3, with D unclear. The V and J ends lost 7 bases and 0 bases respectively, with 13 bases between them. The CDR3 is made up of 14 amino acids. Germline CDR1 reads SQVTM; CDR2 reads ANQGSEA. DNA of the CDR3: TGCAGCGGACTGCGCTCAAGCTCTGGAAACACCATATATTTT. Protein: CSGLRSSSGNTIYF.

The rearrangement links TRBV24-1 to TRBJ2-1, with 8 nucleotides matching TRBD2. The CDR3 has 16 amino acids. Germline values: CDR1 KGHDR, CDR2 SFDVKD. Trimming removed 0 bases from V and 6 bases from J; junction bases left unmatched: 6. CDR3 residues: CATSDLGLAGFNEQFF. CDR3 coding DNA: TGTGCCACCAGTGATTTGGGTCTAGCGGGTTTCAATGAGCAGTTCTTC.

The rearrangement joins TRBV7-2 to TRBJ1-1, with D perhaps TRBD1 (6 bases). The CDR3 is 14 amino acids. The germline V gene encodes CDR1 SGHTA and CDR2 FQGNSA. The V end lost 5 bases, the J end lost 4 bases, and 14 bases lay between the germline ends. The CDR3 loop reads CASSPNRELTEAFF. Here the CDR3 DNA reads TGTGCCAGCAGCCCAAACAGGGAACTCACTGAAGCTTTCTTT.

This clonotype turned up a few times. This rearrangement joins TRBV9 to TRBJ2-1; D gene unclear. V was cut by 3 bases and J by 10 bases, with 11 bases left in between. Per the germline V gene, CDR1 is SGDLS and CDR2 is YYNGEE. The CDR3 length is 12 residues. CDR3 bases: TGTGCCAGCAGCGCCCGCGGACCCGAGCAGTTCTTC. Encoded protein: CASSARGPEQFF. Full variable domain (rest looked up from reference TRBV9 and TRBJ2-1): DSGVTQTPKHLITATGQRVTLRCSPRSGDLSVYWYQQSLDQGLQFLIQYYNGEERAKGNILERFSAQQFPDLHSELNLSSLELGDSALYFCASSARGPEQFFGPGTRLTVL.

The V call is TRBV29-1, the J call TRBJ2-7; 7 positions agree with TRBD2. V lost 5 bases, J lost 4 bases, and 11 bases stayed unmatched. In germline, CDR1 is SQVTM, CDR2 ANQGSEA. This CDR3 contains 14 residues. CDR3 in amino acids: CSVSLIHGGYEQYF. The CDR3 DNA is TGCAGCGTTTCCCTGATACACGGGGGGTACGAGCAGTACTTC.

The chain carries TRBV7-9 and TRBJ2-1; 7 nucleotides align to TRBD1. V lost 4 bases and J lost 7; bases outside the gene matches: 4. There are 13 residues in the CDR3. CDR1 and CDR2 (germline): SEHNR, FQNEAQ (reference sequence). CDR3 protein: CASSSGQPNEQFF. In DNA, the CDR3 is TGTGCCAGCAGCTCGGGACAGCCGAATGAGCAGTTCTTC.

The V and J genes are TRBV7-6 and TRBJ1-6; 7 bases align to TRBD1. The CDR3 sequence is 18 residues long. Germline V gives CDR1 SGHVS, CDR2 FNYEAQ. The V and J ends lost 1 base and 2 bases, in that order; junction bases with no gene match: 8. Here the CDR3 reads CASSLEQGNGAYNSPLHF. CDR3 DNA sequence: TGTGCCAGCAGCTTAGAACAGGGGAATGGGGCCTATAATTCACCCCTCCACTTT.

V is TRBV12-3 or TRBV12-4 and J is TRBJ2-2; the D gene is possibly TRBD2 (6 bases). The length of the CDR3 is 16 residues. V lost 3 bases, J lost 7 bases, and 18 bases lay in between. CDR3 bases: TGTGCCAGCAGTTTCTCTCCCGGAGGGATCGGCGGGGAGCTGTTTTTT. This encodes CASSFSPGGIGGELFF.

This clonotype has only a few counts. The rearrangement links TRBV5-4 to TRBJ2-1, with 7 bases matching TRBD2. The CDR3 runs 16 residues. Germline-derived CDR1 and CDR2 are SGHNT and YYREEE (reference sequence). Trimming cost V 0 bases and J 7 bases; bases outside gene matches: 10. DNA for the CDR3: TGTGCCAGCAGCTTGGGGCGGGGCGGGAGTGAGAATGAGCAGTTCTTC. This gives the protein CASSLGRGGSENEQFF.

Only a few counts were recorded for this clonotype. The chain joins TRBV9 to TRBJ2-1, with D perhaps matching TRBD2 (6 bases). Germline V gives CDR1 SGDLS, CDR2 YYNGEE. The CDR3 is 12 amino acids. Trimming removed 3 bases from V and 13 bases from J, with 14 bases in between. The DNA for the CDR3 is TGTGCCAGCAGCGGGGGGGACTCGCCCCAGTTCTTC. Amino acids: CASSGGDSPQFF.

The J gene is TRBJ2-3, the V gene TRBV5-1, with D possibly TRBD2 on 6 matching bases. Trimming removed 6 bases at V and 0 bases at J, with 11 bases between. CDR1 is SGHRS and CDR2 is YFSETQ in the germline V gene. This CDR3 spans 14 amino acids. The CDR3, as DNA: TGCGCCAGCACATCCGGGACTAGCACAGATACGCAGTATTTT. Its translation: CASTSGTSTDTQYF.

This clonotype occurred a few times. This chain uses TRBV29-1 with TRBJ2-5; possibly TRBD1 or TRBD2 for D (5 bases each). CDR1 is SQVTM, CDR2 ANQGSEA, per germline. The CDR3 covers 12 residues. Trimming cost V 7 bases and J 1 base, with 10 bases left between them. In nucleotides, the CDR3 is TGCAGCGCTGTTGGGGGCCAAGAGACCCAGTACTTC. It encodes CSAVGGQETQYF.

There are a few counts of this clonotype. The chain is built from TRBV11-2 and TRBJ2-3; 8 bases agree with TRBD2. Germline lookup yields CDR1 SGHAT and CDR2 FQNNGV. The CDR3 consists of 14 residues. With 6 bases clipped from V and 4 bases from J, the junction kept 6 bases outside the gene matches. The CDR3 region is CASRQAGVADTQYF. The CDR3 coding sequence is TGTGCCAGCAGGCAAGCGGGAGTGGCAGATACGCAGTATTTT. The full variable domain, completed using reference TRBV11-2 and TRBJ2-3, is EAGVAQSPRYKIIEKRQSVAFWCNPISGHATLYWYQQILGQGPKLLIQFQNNGVVDDSQLPKDRFSAERLKGVDSTLKIQPAKLEDSAVYLCASRQAGVADTQYFGPGTRLTVL.

This clonotype was seen more than once but under ten times. This chain's CDR3 is CASSFVAGGIDEQFF. The CDR3 bases are TGTGCCAGCAGTTTCGTAGCGGGAGGGATAGATGAGCAGTTCTTC. The chain couples TRBV12-3 or TRBV12-4 to TRBJ2-1, with 11 bases identical to TRBD2. This CDR3 is 15 amino acids long. After removal of 3 bases from V and 8 bases from J, the junction contained 6 bases not matched to a gene.